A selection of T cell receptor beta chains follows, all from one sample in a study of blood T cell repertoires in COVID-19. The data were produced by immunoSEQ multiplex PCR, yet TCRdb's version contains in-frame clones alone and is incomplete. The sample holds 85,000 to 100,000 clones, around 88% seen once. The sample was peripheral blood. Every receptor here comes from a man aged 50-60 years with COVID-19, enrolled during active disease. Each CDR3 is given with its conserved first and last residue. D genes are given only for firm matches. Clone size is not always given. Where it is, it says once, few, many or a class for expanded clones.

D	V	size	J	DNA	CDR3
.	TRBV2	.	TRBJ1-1	TGTGCCAGCAGTGCCGACACGCGCACTGAAGCTTTCTTT	CASSADTRTEAFF
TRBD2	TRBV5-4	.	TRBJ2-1	TGTGCCAGCAGCCACGGGGGGGGCCGGGGCTACAATGAGCAGTTCTTC	CASSHGGGRGYNEQFF
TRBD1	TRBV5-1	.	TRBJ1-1	TGCGCCAGCAGCTGGACAGGGATCGAAGCTTTCTTT	CASSWTGIEAFF
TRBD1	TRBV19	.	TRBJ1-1	TGTGCCAGTAGTTGGGGACAGAGTATGAACACTGAAGCTTTCTTT	CASSWGQSMNTEAFF
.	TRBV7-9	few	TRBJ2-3	TGTGCCAGCAGCTTAGCGGGCCGCACAGATACGCAGTATTTT	CASSLAGRTDTQYF
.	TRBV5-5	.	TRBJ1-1	TGTGCCAGCAGCCCGGGCCCAGGGACTGAAGCTTTCTTT	CASSPGPGTEAFF
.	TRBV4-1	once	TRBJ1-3	TGCGCCAGCAGCCAAGGAGTTGGGGAGCGCTCTGGAAACACCATATATTTT	CASSQGVGERSGNTIYF
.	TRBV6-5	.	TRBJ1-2	TGTGCCAGCAGTTTTTACAGGGAACCTAACTATGGCTACACCTTC	CASSFYREPNYGYTF
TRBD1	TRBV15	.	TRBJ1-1	TGTGCCACCACCCAGGGGGCGGTGAACACTGAAGCTTTCTTT	CATTQGAVNTEAFF
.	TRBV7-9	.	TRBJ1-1	TGTGCCAGCAGCCTACACGGGGTCATCACTGAAGCTTTCTTT	CASSLHGVITEAFF
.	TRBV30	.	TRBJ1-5	TGTGCCTGGAGTGTAGGGTTTACGGGAGCCTATAGCAATCAGCCCCAGCATTTT	CAWSVGFTGAYSNQPQHF
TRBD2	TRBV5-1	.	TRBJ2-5	TGCGCCAGCAGCTTGGGGATACTAGCGGGGATTCAAGAGACCCAGTACTTC	CASSLGILAGIQETQYF
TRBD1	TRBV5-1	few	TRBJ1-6	TGCGCCAGCAGCTCCGGGACAGCCGCCCATCCCCTCCACTTT	CASSSGTAAHPLHF
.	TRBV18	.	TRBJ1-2	TGTGCCAGCTCACCACGTGTACAGACCCAGCTATATGGCTACACCTTC	CASSPRVQTQLYGYTF
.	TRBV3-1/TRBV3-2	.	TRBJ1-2	TGTGCCAGCACCCCCTACAGGAACAACAACTATGGCTACACCTTC	CASTPYRNNNYGYTF
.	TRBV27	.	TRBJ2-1	TGTGCCAGCAGTTTTGCCAGGGGTAGGTATGAGCAGTTCTTC	CASSFARGRYEQFF
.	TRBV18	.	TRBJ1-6	TGTGCCAGCTCACCCCCCGGGACATCTCGGGCCCTCCACTTT	CASSPPGTSRALHF
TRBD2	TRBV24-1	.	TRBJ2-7	TGTGCCACCAGTGACCCAGGGACTAAGTCCTACGAGCAGTACTTC	CATSDPGTKSYEQYF
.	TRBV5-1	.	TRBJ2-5	TGCGCCAGCTCACCAAGGCAGGGGCAAGAGACCCAGTACTTC	CASSPRQGQETQYF
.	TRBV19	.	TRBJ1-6	TGTGCCAGTAGTATCCCTACCGGGAATTCACCCCTCCACTTT	CASSIPTGNSPLHF
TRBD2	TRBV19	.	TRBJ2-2	TGTGCCAGTACGGGACTAGCGGCGAACACCGGGGAGCTGTTTTTT	CASTGLAANTGELFF
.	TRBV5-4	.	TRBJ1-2	TGTGCCAGCAGCTTCCTACAGGGAGGGGATGGCTACACCTTC	CASSFLQGGDGYTF
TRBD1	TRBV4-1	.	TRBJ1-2	TGCGCCAGCAGCCAACCGGGACAGGTCTATGGCTACACCTTC	CASSQPGQVYGYTF
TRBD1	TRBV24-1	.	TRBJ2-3	TGTGCCACCAGTGAAGGCCAGGGGGCAAGGACAGATACGCAGTATTTT	CATSEGQGARTDTQYF
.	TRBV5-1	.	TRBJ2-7	TGCGCCAGCAGCTTGGCCGCTGGGAGTAGCTACGAGCAGTACTTC	CASSLAAGSSYEQYF
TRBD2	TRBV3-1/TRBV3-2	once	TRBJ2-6	TGTGCCAGCAGCCAAGTCCATAGCGGGGGGGCCCGAGAAGGGGCCAACGTCCTGACTTTC	CASSQVHSGGAREGANVLTF
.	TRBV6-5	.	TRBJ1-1	TGTGCCAGCAGTAAATACAGGGAGAAGAACACTGAAGCTTTCTTT	CASSKYREKNTEAFF
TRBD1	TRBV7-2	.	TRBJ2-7	TGTGCCAGCAGCGTAGCCGGGACAGGGGCCTCCGAGCAGTACTTC	CASSVAGTGASEQYF
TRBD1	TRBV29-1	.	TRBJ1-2	TGCAGCGTTGAAGATCAGGGGGCCGGGTATGGCTACACCTTC	CSVEDQGAGYGYTF
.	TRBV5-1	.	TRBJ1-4	TGCGCCAGCAGCCCGGGCCACGGGGGAACTAATGAAAAACTGTTTTTT	CASSPGHGGTNEKLFF
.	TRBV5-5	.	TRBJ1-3	TGTGCCAGCAGCTTGAGGCAGGCTGGAAACACCATATATTTT	CASSLRQAGNTIYF
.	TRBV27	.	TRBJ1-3	TGTGCCAGCAGTCGGGCGCGGACAGCAAACACCATATATTTT	CASSRARTANTIYF
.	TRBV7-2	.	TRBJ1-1	TGTGCCAGCAGACTAACAGGACAGTTGAACACTGAAGCTTTCTTT	CASRLTGQLNTEAFF
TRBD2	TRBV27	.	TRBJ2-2	TGTGCCAGCAGCCCAGGACTAGCGGGGGCCGGGGAGCTGTTTTTT	CASSPGLAGAGELFF
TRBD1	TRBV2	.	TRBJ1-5	TGTGCCAGCTGGGACAGGGATCAGCCCCAGCATTTT	CASWDRDQPQHF
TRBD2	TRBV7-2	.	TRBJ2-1	TGTGCCAGCAGGGATAGCGGGGGCCTTAGCTCCTACAATGAGCAGTTCTTC	CASRDSGGLSSYNEQFF
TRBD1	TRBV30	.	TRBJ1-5	TGTGCCTGGAGTGTGAATACAGGGGGCACTCAGCCCCAGCATTTT	CAWSVNTGGTQPQHF